The present TCR beta chain was sequenced within a study of vaccination and CD4 T cells after COVID-19. Study summary: Drawing of post-COVID samples took place a median about 100 days after diagnosis (range 35 to 161). Overlapping spike pools from SARS-CoV-2 and HCoV-NL63, HCoV-OC43 and HCoV-229E served as culture stimuli.

Turning to this clonotype: Its antigen is unknown.

Regarding the study as a whole: Going from approximately 21 to 40, median SARS-CoV-2-reactive clonotypes did not rise significantly.

Sequenced with the Oncomine TCR Beta short-read assay was DNA taken from cultured CD4+ T cells. TCRdb recomputed calls from the PCR reads with MiXCR, one row per CDR3 protein. The profile shows about 20,000 distinct CDR3 sequences, roughly three fifths of them singletons. Treatment meaning: approximately nine-day PBMC culture with coronavirus spike peptide pools or control peptides (ViraFEST assay). Following expansion of antigen-specific T cells with peptide pools, ViraFEST then sequenced TCRs. CDR1 SGHAT and CDR2 FQNNGV come from the germline V gene. V was pared by 1 base and J by 4 bases, with 7 bases between. This CDR3 is 13 amino acids long.

Sequenced here: CD4+ T cells from blood, cultured in vitro, sampled after SARS-CoV-2 vaccination. The chain joins TRBV11-2 to TRBJ1-1; possibly TRBD1 for D (6 bases). This TCR was sampled from a human donor who had recovered from COVID-19. In DNA form, the CDR3 reads TGTGCCAGCAGCTTAGTCAGGGGCACTGAAGCTTTCTTT. Residues: CASSLVRGTEAFF.